The 18 T cell receptor beta chains below were found in one sample sequenced in a study of regulatory T cells in long-lasting Graves disease. Stated time point: newly diagnosed GD, antithyroid drugs for less than 3 months. Extracted RNA from PBMCs served as the source of the TCR library. Library construction for TCR beta used iRepertoire HTBI primers and Arm-PCR of CDR3 regions. TCRdb reanalysed the multiplex PCR reads using MiXCR and keeps one entry per CDR3 protein. The sample contains 550,000 to 700,000 distinct CDR3 sequences, about 16% of which appear only once. This sample also appeared in a second study, on T cells in Graves' hyperthyroidism and ophthalmopathy.

The sequences come from peripheral blood mononuclear cells (PBMCs), collected at new diagnosis, from a patient treated with antithyroid drugs. These TCRs come from a man aged 18 to 29 with Graves disease.

This clonotype was recorded at least ten times. This rearrangement joins TRBV2 to TRBJ2-7; 7 nucleotides line up with TRBD2. The J segment lost 0 bases and the V segment lost 6 bases, leaving 8 bases of the junction unmatched. The germline gives CDR1 SNHLY, CDR2 FYNNEI. CDR3 size: 15 residues. For the CDR3, the DNA is TGTGCCAGCAGGAAACTAGCGTTTAGCTCCTACGAGCAGTACTTC. Its protein product is CASRKLAFSSYEQYF.

This clonotype was counted between two and nine times. CDR3 bases: TGTGCCAGCAGTTTCGGGACTGCAGCCGGTCAAGAGACCCAGTACTTC. This encodes CASSFGTAAGQETQYF. The V and J genes are TRBV6-2 or TRBV6-3 and TRBJ2-5, with a tentative D call TRBD2 (6 bases). CDR3 length: 16 amino acids. CDR1 and CDR2 (germline): MNHEY, SVGEGT. V gave up 4 bases and J gave up 2 bases, with 17 bases separating them.

This clonotype was detected only a few times. The chain couples TRBV19 to TRBJ1-5, with unresolved D. The CDR3 extends over 16 amino acids. The V gene's germline CDR1 is LNHDA and CDR2 SQIVND (reference sequence). Trimming pared 1 base from V and 0 bases from J, leaving 10 bases between. CDR3 protein: CASSIGPGYSNQPQHF. CDR3 coding DNA: TGTGCCAGTAGTATAGGTCCAGGCTATAGCAATCAGCCCCAGCATTTT. The full variable domain, rest sourced from reference TRBV19 and TRBJ1-5, is DGGITQSPKYLFRKEGQNVTLSCEQNLNHDAMYWYRQDPGQGLRLIYYSQIVNDFQKGDIAEGYSVSREKKESFPLTVTSAQKNPTAFYLCASSIGPGYSNQPQHFGDGTRLSIL.

The rearrangement uses TRBV11-2 and TRBJ2-2; D possibly corresponds to TRBD2 (5 bases). Looked up from germline, CDR1 is SGHAT and CDR2 is FQNNGV. The length of the CDR3 is 17 residues. With 1 base removed from V and 6 bases from J, the gap between germline ends came to 18 bases. The CDR3: CASSLGFGVGEAGELFF. The DNA for the CDR3 is TGTGCCAGCAGCTTAGGGTTCGGGGTAGGAGAGGCCGGGGAGCTGTTTTTT.

The chain carries TRBV3-1 and TRBJ1-2; no clear D gene. This CDR3 spans 12 amino acids. V dropped 1 base and J dropped 7 bases, with 7 bases sitting between them. The germline CDR1 and CDR2 sequences are LGHDT and YNNKEL (reference sequence). CDR3 sequence: CASSQGARGYTF. In DNA form, the CDR3 reads TGTGCCAGCAGCCAAGGAGCCCGTGGCTACACCTTC.

The genes are TRBV6-2 or TRBV6-3 and TRBJ2-3; TRBD1 matches at 8 bases. Trimming took 5 bases from V and 2 from J; bases not matched to a gene: 9. This CDR3 region has 16 residues. CDR1 and CDR2 from the germline V gene are MNHEY and SVGEGT. The CDR3 here is CASSIRQGPLTDTQYF. CDR3 sequence (DNA): TGTGCCAGCAGTATTCGACAGGGGCCCCTCACAGATACGCAGTATTTT.

This clonotype was observed a few times. The V gene is TRBV3-1, the J gene TRBJ1-2; D is perhaps TRBD1 (5 bases). The germline V gene has CDR1 LGHDT and CDR2 YNNKEL (reference sequence). V shed 1 base and J shed 5 bases, with 14 bases lying between them. The CDR3 has 15 amino acids. The CDR3 loop reads CASSQGAGQPYGYTF. Written as DNA, the CDR3 is TGTGCCAGCAGCCAAGGTGCAGGGCAGCCTTATGGCTACACCTTC.

This clonotype was observed many times. This chain connects TRBV12-3 or TRBV12-4 to TRBJ2-2; 7 bases line up with TRBD1. CDR3 length equals 20 residues. V trimming: 2 bases; J trimming: 0 bases; junction bases outside the gene matches: 15. The CDR3 region has the DNA TGTGCCAGCAGTTTATTATATGGGACAGTTGTATACGCGAACACCGGGGAGCTGTTTTTT. Translated: CASSLLYGTVVYANTGELFF.

J is TRBJ2-1 and V is TRBV28; 9 bases agree with TRBD1. With 1 base clipped from V and 2 bases from J, the junction kept 3 bases outside the gene matches. Germline V CDR1 and CDR2: MDHEN, SYDVKM. This CDR3 contains 16 residues. The CDR3 nucleotides are TGTGCCAGCAGTTTATACCGGGACAGGGCCTACAATGAGCAGTTCTTC. This codes for CASSLYRDRAYNEQFF.

This clonotype was counted at least ten times. J is TRBJ2-7 and V is TRBV5-1, with 8 positions matching TRBD2. V lost 4 bases to trimming and J lost 2 bases; unmatched junction nucleotides: 2. The CDR3 is 13 residues long. Germline V CDR1 and CDR2: SGHRS, YFSETQ. The CDR3 DNA sequence: TGCGCCAGCAGCGGGGGACTAGCCTACGAGCAGTACTTC. Translation gives CASSGGLAYEQYF.

This clonotype was seen many times. The chain is built from TRBV28 and TRBJ1-1; a possible D gene is TRBD1 (5 bases). Trimming took 10 bases from V and 7 from J, leaving 13 bases between them. CDR1 MDHEN and CDR2 SYDVKM come from the germline V gene. The CDR3 runs to 11 residues. As DNA, the CDR3 is TGTGCCACCAGACAGTTTATTGAAGCTTTCTTT. It encodes CATRQFIEAFF.

This clonotype was counted between two and nine times. The rearrangement uses TRBV9 and TRBJ1-6, with no clear D. CDR1 and CDR2 from the germline V gene are SGDLS and YYNGEE. The ends were cut back, 3 bases at V and 8 bases at J, with 12 bases in the middle. The CDR3 contains 14 residues. The CDR3 coding sequence is TGTGCCAGCAGCGACCGGGAGACGGATTCACCCCTCCACTTT. Protein sequence: CASSDRETDSPLHF.

This clonotype has only a few counts. The chain employs TRBV6-5 and TRBJ2-1; 16 bases agree with TRBD2. With 0 bases clipped from V and 8 bases from J, the junction kept 1 base outside the gene matches. Germline CDR1 and CDR2: MNHEY and SVGAGI. The CDR3 covers 16 residues. In DNA, the CDR3 is TGTGCCAGCAGTTACTCCGGGACTAGCGGGAGGGATGAGCAGTTCTTC. This encodes CASSYSGTSGRDEQFF.

This clonotype was recorded many times. Its ends do not fully match the called genes, so a read error is possible. The rearrangement uses TRBV7-7 and TRBJ2-3, with D perhaps matching TRBD1 (6 bases). The CDR3 spans 15 residues. Germline V gene data show CDR1 as SSHAT and CDR2 as FNYEAQ (reference sequence). The CDR3: CASSESDSDTDTQYF. The CDR3 DNA sequence: TGTGCTAGCAGCGAATCGGACAGCGACACAGATACGCAGTATTTT.

At least ten counts were recorded for this clonotype. The chain is built from TRBV6-1 and TRBJ2-2, with TRBD2 matching over 15 bases. The CDR3 is 18 residues long. Germline V gene sequence: CDR1 MNHNS, CDR2 SASEGT. The V segment lost 7 bases and the J segment 4 bases; nucleotides outside the gene matches: 10. CDR3 in amino acids: CASTPGLAGGPTTGELFF. The CDR3 nucleotides are TGTGCCAGCACCCCAGGACTAGCGGGAGGGCCCACCACCGGGGAGCTGTTTTTT.

There are many counts of this clonotype. This chain's CDR3 is CASSLALDTQYF. The CDR3 DNA sequence: TGTGCCAGCAGCTTAGCATTAGATACGCAGTATTTT. The chain recombines TRBV28 with TRBJ2-3; D gene uncertain. This CDR3 has 12 amino acids. V was shortened by 6 bases and J by 5 bases, with 9 bases between the two germline ends. In germline, CDR1 is MDHEN, CDR2 SYDVKM.

This clonotype was seen at least ten times. The V gene is TRBV19, the J gene TRBJ2-2; 11 bases agree with TRBD1. CDR3 length: 15 amino acids. Losses at the gene ends were 5 bases for V and 7 bases for J; bases not matched to a gene: 6. The germline gives CDR1 LNHDA, CDR2 SQIVND (reference sequence). The CDR3 DNA reads TGTGCCAGTAGTTCCTGGACAGGGGGCATCGGGGAGCTGTTTTTT. Translation gives CASSSWTGGIGELFF.

V is TRBV7-3 and J is TRBJ2-6; D is possibly TRBD1 (5 bases). With 8 bases removed from V and 0 bases from J, the gap between germline ends came to 20 bases. Germline lookup yields CDR1 SGHTA and CDR2 FQGTGA. The CDR3 length is 18 residues. Here the CDR3 reads CASRGYPTASSGANVLTF. The CDR3 DNA reads as TGTGCCAGCCGAGGTTATCCGACAGCGAGCTCTGGGGCCAACGTCCTGACTTTC. The full variable domain, completed using reference TRBV7-3 and TRBJ2-6, is GAGVSQTPSNKVTEKGKYVELRCDPISGHTALYWYRQSLGQGPEFLIYFQGTGAADDSGLPNDRFFAVRPEGSVSTLKIQRTERGDSAVYLCASRGYPTASSGANVLTFGAGSRLTVL.